Listed below are T cell receptor beta chains from one sample, sequenced in a study of blood T cell repertoires in COVID-19. This table comes from immunoSEQ multiplex PCR, and its TCRdb copy is limited to in-frame clones, with some not included. The sample contains approximately 430,000 clones, approximately 90% of which appear only once. Sequenced: peripheral blood. The receptors derive from a woman in her 30s with active or convalescent COVID-19. CDR3s include the opening cysteine and the closing phenylalanine or tryptophan. Fields, in order: D gene, clone size, J gene, V gene, CDR3 DNA, CDR3 protein. D genes are given only for firm matches. Size is stated for part of the rows, as once, few or many counts, or as a class when the clone is expanded.

>TRBD1|.|TRBJ2-5|TRBV4-1
TGCGCCAGCAGCCAAGATAGACAGGGGGGCCGAGAGACCCAGTACTTC
CASSQDRQGGRETQYF
>TRBD2|.|TRBJ2-1|TRBV7-2
TGTGCCAGCAGCTCTTTAGCGGGAGAGGTTGCGGGGGAGCAGTTCTTC
CASSSLAGEVAGEQFF
>TRBD2|.|TRBJ2-1|TRBV10-3
TGTGCCATCAGTGAGTCCCAGCGGGGGGTGGGTGAGCAGTTCTTC
CAISESQRGVGEQFF
>TRBD1|.|TRBJ1-2|TRBV13
TGTGCCAGCAGTCCCCCGGGACAGCGACTCCCGAGGGACTATGGCTACACCTTC
CASSPPGQRLPRDYGYTF
>TRBD1|.|TRBJ1-2|TRBV5-1
TGCGCCAGCAGACCTGACAGGGGGCTTGGCTACACCTTC
CASRPDRGLGYTF
>.|.|TRBJ2-1|TRBV11-3
TGTGCCAGCAGCCCTACTGGCCAGGGGAATGAGCAGTTCTTC
CASSPTGQGNEQFF
>.|once|TRBJ1-1|TRBV5-6
TGTGCCAGCAGCCCCGGGAACGCCGAAGCTTTCTTT
CASSPGNAEAFF
>TRBD1|.|TRBJ2-1|TRBV5-1
TGCGCCAGCACACCCGGGACAGGGATCGATGAGCAGTTCTTC
CASTPGTGIDEQFF
>.|.|TRBJ1-5|TRBV6-5
TGTGCCAGCAGTTACCAAAGGGGAGGACAGCCCCAGCATTTT
CASSYQRGGQPQHF
>.|.|TRBJ1-2|TRBV7-8
TGTGCCAGCAGCTTAGCGGCTCGGCAGGGCAACTATGGCTACACCTTC
CASSLAARQGNYGYTF
>.|.|TRBJ2-1|TRBV5-1
TGCGCCAGCAGCCGGGATGGAAGCTCCTACAATGAGCAGTTCTTC
CASSRDGSSYNEQFF
>TRBD1|once|TRBJ1-1|TRBV27
TGTGCCAGCAGTTCAGGGGGCTCCGGCGCTGAAGCTTTCTTT
CASSSGGSGAEAFF
>TRBD1|.|TRBJ2-3|TRBV6-4
TGTGCCAGCAGTACCGGGACAGAGACAGATACGCAGTATTTT
CASSTGTETDTQYF
>.|.|TRBJ1-2|TRBV2
TGTGCCAGCAGTGAAGCAGGGAGGCATGGCTACACCTTC
CASSEAGRHGYTF
>.|.|TRBJ1-2|TRBV12-3/TRBV12-4
TGTGCCAGCAGTTTAATCATCGCAGATGGCTACACCTTC
CASSLIIADGYTF
>.|.|TRBJ1-2|TRBV6-2/TRBV6-3
TGTGCCAGCAGTCCAGGCAGGAACTATGGCTACACCTTC
CASSPGRNYGYTF
>TRBD1|.|TRBJ1-1|TRBV3-1/TRBV3-2
TGTGCCAGCAGCCCCGTACCCAAGGCTACAGGGGAGGCTGAAGCTTTCTTT
CASSPVPKATGEAEAFF
>TRBD1|.|TRBJ2-3|TRBV7-8
TGTGCCAGCAGCCAAGGACAGGGCCAGGATACGCAGTATTTT
CASSQGQGQDTQYF
>.|.|TRBJ1-2|TRBV7-9
TGTGCCAGCAGCTCTTCAGACGGACTATACACCTTC
CASSSSDGLYTF
>.|.|TRBJ1-1|TRBV29-1
TGCAGCGTTGGGGGGACAAGCAGTTCCCCGAACACTGAAGCTTTCTTT
CSVGGTSSSPNTEAFF
>.|.|TRBJ2-3|TRBV5-6
TGTGCCAGCAGCGTGGACTGGAAGACTAGCACAGATACGCAGTATTTT
CASSVDWKTSTDTQYF